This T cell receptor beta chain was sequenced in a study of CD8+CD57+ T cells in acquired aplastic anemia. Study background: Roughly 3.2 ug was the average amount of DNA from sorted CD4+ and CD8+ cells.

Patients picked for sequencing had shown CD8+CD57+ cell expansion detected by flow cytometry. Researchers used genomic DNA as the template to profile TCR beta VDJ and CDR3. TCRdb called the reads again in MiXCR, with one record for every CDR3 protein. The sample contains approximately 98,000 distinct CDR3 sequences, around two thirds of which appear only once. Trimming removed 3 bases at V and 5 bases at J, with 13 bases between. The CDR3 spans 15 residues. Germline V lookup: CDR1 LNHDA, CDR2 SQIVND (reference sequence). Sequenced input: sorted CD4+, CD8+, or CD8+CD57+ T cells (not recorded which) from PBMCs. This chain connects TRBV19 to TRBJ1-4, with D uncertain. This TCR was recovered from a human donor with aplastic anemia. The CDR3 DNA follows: TGTGCCAGTAGTATTTTCATGACATCGAATGAAAAACTGTTTTTT. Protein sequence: CASSIFMTSNEKLFF.